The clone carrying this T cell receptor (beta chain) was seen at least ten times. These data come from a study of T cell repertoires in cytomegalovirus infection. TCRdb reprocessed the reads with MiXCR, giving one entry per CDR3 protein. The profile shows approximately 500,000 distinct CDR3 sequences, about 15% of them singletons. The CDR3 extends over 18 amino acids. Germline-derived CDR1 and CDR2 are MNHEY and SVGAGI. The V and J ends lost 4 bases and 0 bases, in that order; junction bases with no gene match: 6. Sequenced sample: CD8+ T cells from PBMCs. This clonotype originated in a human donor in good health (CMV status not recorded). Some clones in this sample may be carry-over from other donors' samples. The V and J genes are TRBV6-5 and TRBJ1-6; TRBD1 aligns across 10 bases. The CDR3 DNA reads TGTGCCAGCAGTTCGTCGGGACAGGGGAGCTCCTATAATTCACCCCTCCACTTT. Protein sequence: CASSSSGQGSSYNSPLHF.